The 13 T cell receptor beta chains presented below share a single source sample, sequenced in a study of identical twins. TCRdb re-called the 5' RACE reads with MiXCR, one entry per CDR3 protein. The sample carries hundreds of thousands of distinct CDR3 sequences, around 12% recorded once. The data were also submitted as part of a second study, on yellow fever vaccine responses in identical twins.

Sequencing was performed on PBMCs. The receptors here all came from a woman aged 18-35 years in good health.

V and J are TRBV7-9 and TRBJ2-2; 10 bases line up with TRBD2. V lost 3 bases, J lost 6 bases, and 4 bases stayed unmatched. Germline V lookup: CDR1 SEHNR, CDR2 FQNEAQ (reference sequence). The CDR3 consists of 15 residues. Here the CDR3 DNA reads TGTGCCAGCAGCTTCCTAGCGGGGGTTGCCGGGGAGCTGTTTTTT. This translates into CASSFLAGVAGELFF. Supplemented by reference TRBV7-9 and TRBJ2-2, the full variable domain reads DTGVSQNPRHKITKRGQNVTFRCDPISEHNRLYWYRQTLGQGPEFLTYFQNEAQLEKSRLLSDRFSAERPKGSFSTLEIQRTEQGDSAMYLCASSFLAGVAGELFFGEGSRLTVL.

This clonotype was observed a handful of times. This chain uses TRBV6-1 with TRBJ2-3; TRBD2 matches 10 bases. With V trimmed by 6 bases and J by 0 bases, 15 bases remained unmatched. Germline assignment: CDR1 MNHNS and CDR2 SASEGT. This CDR3 spans 19 amino acids. The CDR3 bases are TGTGCCAGCAGCCCAAACGGACTAGCGGCTAAGCTTAGCACAGATACGCAGTATTTT. Translating it yields CASSPNGLAAKLSTDTQYF.

This sequence joins TRBV10-3 and TRBJ2-5, with D possibly TRBD2 on 6 matching bases. Trimming took 1 base from V and 1 from J, leaving 16 bases between them. The CDR3 is 17 residues long. Germline loops: CDR1 ENHRY, CDR2 SYGVKD. CDR3 residues: CAISEFGASEIQETQYF. DNA of the CDR3: TGTGCCATCAGTGAGTTTGGGGCTAGCGAGATCCAAGAGACCCAGTACTTC.

This clonotype was detected ten times or more. The chain couples TRBV24-1 to TRBJ1-1; D unresolved. This CDR3 has 12 amino acids. Germline loops: CDR1 KGHDR, CDR2 SFDVKD. V gave up 4 bases and J gave up 10 bases, with 12 bases separating them. The CDR3 nucleotides read TGTGCCACCAGTGACCCAGTCGCTGGAGCTTTCTTT. As protein: CATSDPVAGAFF.

This clonotype was observed many times. V usage is TRBV12-3 or TRBV12-4 and J usage is TRBJ2-6; no definite D call. The CDR3 length is 15 residues. V was trimmed by 2 bases and J by 0 bases, leaving 5 bases between them. CDR3 residues: CASSLMGSGANVLTF. The CDR3 DNA is TGTGCCAGCAGTTTAATGGGCTCTGGGGCCAACGTCCTGACTTTC.

The chain carries TRBV9 and TRBJ2-7; D may be TRBD1 (6 bases). The germline V gene encodes CDR1 SGDLS and CDR2 YYNGEE. V lost 4 bases to trimming and J lost 0 bases, with 14 bases between them. The CDR3 has 15 amino acids. The CDR3, as DNA: TGTGCCAGCAGCCACCTACAGGGCATCTCCTACGAGCAGTACTTC. Encoded protein: CASSHLQGISYEQYF.

For this clonotype: A read error is possible here, since a much larger clone lies one base away. This chain connects TRBV10-3 to TRBJ2-5; D is unclear. Trimming took off 6 bases at V and 0 bases at J, with 8 bases between the two ends. Germline V CDR1 and CDR2: ENHRY, SYGVKD. The CDR3 totals 13 residues. CDR3 nucleotide sequence: TGTGCCATCAGGGACGGGTACCAAGAGACCCAGTACTTC. Its translation: CAIRDGYQETQYF.

This clonotype appeared a few times. Here the CDR3 reads CASRGGRLAGDYNEQFF. In DNA form, the CDR3 reads TGTGCCAGCAGGGGGGGGAGGCTAGCGGGAGACTACAATGAGCAGTTCTTC. The V and J genes are TRBV12-3 or TRBV12-4 and TRBJ2-1; 10 bases align to TRBD2. The J segment lost 3 bases and the V segment lost 6 bases, leaving 11 bases of the junction unmatched. The CDR3 totals 17 residues.

The CDR3 bases are TGTGCCACCAGTGGTCCCCCTACAGGGCCCAATGAGCAGTTCTTC. Translating it yields CATSGPPTGPNEQFF. The genes are TRBV24-1 and TRBJ2-1; TRBD1 might be the D (6 bases). The CDR3 totals 15 residues. Germline CDR1 KGHDR, CDR2 SFDVKD. V lost 5 bases to trimming and J lost 6 bases, with 16 bases between them.

This clonotype was seen a handful of times. This chain uses TRBV28 with TRBJ1-5; no clear D. Between the trimmed V and J ends, which lost 7 bases and 6 bases, there was a span of 16 bases. This CDR3 contains 14 residues. The germline CDR1 and CDR2 sequences are MDHEN and SYDVKM. The CDR3 DNA reads as TGTGCCAGCACCGACCCCCCAAAAGCTCAGCCCCAGCATTTT. As protein: CASTDPPKAQPQHF.

V gene TRBV7-9 combines with J gene TRBJ2-5; maybe TRBD2 (5 bases). Looked up from germline, CDR1 is SEHNR and CDR2 is FQNEAQ (reference sequence). The CDR3 has 14 amino acids. The V and J ends lost 2 bases and 4 bases respectively, with 11 bases between them. CDR3 coding DNA: TGTGCCAGCAGCTTAAGGGAGCTGAGAGAGACCCAGTACTTC. This gives the protein CASSLRELRETQYF. Filled out from reference TRBV7-9 and TRBJ2-5, the complete variable domain reads DTGVSQNPRHKITKRGQNVTFRCDPISEHNRLYWYRQTLGQGPEFLTYFQNEAQLEKSRLLSDRFSAERPKGSFSTLEIQRTEQGDSAMYLCASSLRELRETQYFGPGTRLLVL.

This clonotype was seen at least ten times. V gene TRBV5-5 combines with J gene TRBJ2-2; D is unresolved. This CDR3 is 16 amino acids long. V was trimmed by 4 bases and J by 0 bases, leaving 13 bases between them. Germline loops: CDR1 SGHKS, CDR2 YYEKEE (reference sequence). CDR3 sequence (DNA): TGTGCCAGCAGCATCAAATTATTTGCGAACACCGGGGAGCTGTTTTTT. Residues: CASSIKLFANTGELFF.

This clonotype occurred a few times. The chain recombines TRBV19 with TRBJ1-1; no firm D call. This CDR3 is 14 amino acids long. V was cut by 5 bases and J by 2 bases, with 12 bases left in between. Germline assignment: CDR1 LNHDA and CDR2 SQIVND (reference sequence). The CDR3 loop is CASSSPHQNTEAFF. The CDR3 DNA is TGTGCCAGTAGTTCCCCACATCAAAACACTGAAGCTTTCTTT.